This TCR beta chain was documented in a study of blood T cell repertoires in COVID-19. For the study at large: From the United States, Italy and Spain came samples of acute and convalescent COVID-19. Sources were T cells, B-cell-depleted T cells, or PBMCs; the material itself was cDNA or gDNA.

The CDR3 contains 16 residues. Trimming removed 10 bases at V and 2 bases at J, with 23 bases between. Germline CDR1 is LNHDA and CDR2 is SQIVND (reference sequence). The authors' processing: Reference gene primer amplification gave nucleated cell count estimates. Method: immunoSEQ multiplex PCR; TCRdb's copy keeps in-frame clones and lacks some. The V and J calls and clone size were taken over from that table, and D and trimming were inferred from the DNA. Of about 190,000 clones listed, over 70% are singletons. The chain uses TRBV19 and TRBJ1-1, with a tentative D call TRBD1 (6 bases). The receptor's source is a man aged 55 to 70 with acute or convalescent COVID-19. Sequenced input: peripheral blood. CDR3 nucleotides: TGTGCCATGTGGGGGCCTAACCGGGTCGTAAACACTGAAGCTTTCTTT. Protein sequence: CAMWGPNRVVNTEAFF.